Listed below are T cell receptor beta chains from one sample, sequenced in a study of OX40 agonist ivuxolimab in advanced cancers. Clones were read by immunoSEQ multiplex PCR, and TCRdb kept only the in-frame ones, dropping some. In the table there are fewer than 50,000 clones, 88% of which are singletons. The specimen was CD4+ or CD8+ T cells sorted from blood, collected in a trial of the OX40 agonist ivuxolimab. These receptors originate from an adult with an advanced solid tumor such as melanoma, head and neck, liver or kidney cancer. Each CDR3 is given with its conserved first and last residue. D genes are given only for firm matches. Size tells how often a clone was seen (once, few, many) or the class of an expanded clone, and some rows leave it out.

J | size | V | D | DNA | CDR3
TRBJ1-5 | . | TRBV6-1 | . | TGTGCCAGCAGTGGGGATGGGTTGAGCAATCAGCCCCAGCATTTT | CASSGDGLSNQPQHF
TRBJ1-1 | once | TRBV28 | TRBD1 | TGTGCCAGCAGTTTACGCAGGACAGGGGGTGGGAGGAACACTGAAGCTTTCTTT | CASSLRRTGGGRNTEAFF
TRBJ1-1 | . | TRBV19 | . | TGTGCCAGTAGTATATGGGAGGGTACTGAAGCTTTCTTT | CASSIWEGTEAFF
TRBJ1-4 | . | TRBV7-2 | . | TGTGCCAGCAGTTCGGACTGGTATAATGAAAAACTGTTTTTT | CASSSDWYNEKLFF
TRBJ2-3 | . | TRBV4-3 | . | TGCGCCAGCAGCCAAGTAACTGAGTGGGGGCGAACAGATACGCAGTATTTT | CASSQVTEWGRTDTQYF
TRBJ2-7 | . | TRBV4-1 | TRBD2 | TGCGCCAGCAGCCAAAGTAGCGGGGGGTACTACGAGCAGTACTTC | CASSQSSGGYYEQYF
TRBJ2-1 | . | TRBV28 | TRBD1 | TGTGCCAGCAGTTCCTCGCGGGCAGGGGGCTATGAGCAGTTCTTC | CASSSSRAGGYEQFF
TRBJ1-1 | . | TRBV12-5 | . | TGTGCTAGTGGTTTGGAAGGGACGAACACTGAAGCTTTCTTT | CASGLEGTNTEAFF
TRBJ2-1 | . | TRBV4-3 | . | TGCGCCAGCAGCCTTGACAGAAATGAGCAGTTCTTC | CASSLDRNEQFF
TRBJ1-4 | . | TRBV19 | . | TGTGCCAGTAGTACAGGGCTCGCAACTAATGAAAAACTGTTTTTT | CASSTGLATNEKLFF
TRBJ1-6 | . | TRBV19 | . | TGTGCCAGTAGTCCCCAGATTTATTTCAATTCACCCCTCCACTTT | CASSPQIYFNSPLHF
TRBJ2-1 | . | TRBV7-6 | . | TGTGCCAGCAGCTTAGGGTCAAACAATGAGCAGTTCTTC | CASSLGSNNEQFF
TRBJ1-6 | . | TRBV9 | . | TGTGCCAGCAGCGTCTCCGGACAGCCAACTTCACCCCTCCACTTT | CASSVSGQPTSPLHF
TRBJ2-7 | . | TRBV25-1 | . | TGTGCCAGCAGTAGGGGCGTCAGCTCCTACGAGCAGTACTTC | CASSRGVSSYEQYF
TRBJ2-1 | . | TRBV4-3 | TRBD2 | TGCGCCAGCAGCCAAGGGGGTAGCGGGGGGCCCTACAATGAGCAGTTCTTC | CASSQGGSGGPYNEQFF
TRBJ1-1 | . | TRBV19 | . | TGTGCCAGTAGTATCACTGGAGGGAACACTGAAGCTTTCTTT | CASSITGGNTEAFF
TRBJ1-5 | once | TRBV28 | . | TGTGCCAGCACCTACGAAGTGGGACCCGAGGAGCCCCAGCATTTT | CASTYEVGPEEPQHF
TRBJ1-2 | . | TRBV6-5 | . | TGTGCCAGCACTATTCAGGGAGGAACAGCTGGCTACACCTTC | CASTIQGGTAGYTF
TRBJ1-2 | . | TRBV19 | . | TGTGCCAGTAGAGAGGCGGGGACTGATTATGGCTACACCTTC | CASREAGTDYGYTF
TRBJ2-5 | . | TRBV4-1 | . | TGCGCCAGCAGCCAAGAGAACAGGGAAGAGACCCAGTACTTC | CASSQENREETQYF
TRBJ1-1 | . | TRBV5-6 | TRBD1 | TGTGCCAGCAGCTGGGACAGACTTGAAGCTTTCTTT | CASSWDRLEAFF
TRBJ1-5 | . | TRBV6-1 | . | TGTGCCAGCAGTGAAGGAGGGCAGGGTTCCTTTAGCAATCAGCCCCAGCATTTT | CASSEGGQGSFSNQPQHF
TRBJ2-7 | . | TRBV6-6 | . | TGTGCCAGCAGCACCGACAGCTACGAGCAGTACTTC | CASSTDSYEQYF
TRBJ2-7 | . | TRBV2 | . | TGTGCCAGCTCCGTGGACGGGGGCCCGGCCTACGAGCAGTACTTC | CASSVDGGPAYEQYF
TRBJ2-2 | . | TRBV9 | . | TGTGCCAGCAGCGTAGATGGGACTCGGAACACCGGGGAGCTGTTTTTT | CASSVDGTRNTGELFF
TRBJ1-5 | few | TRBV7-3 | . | TGCGCCAGCAGCCAAGAAAGCGATCAGCCCCAGCATTTT | CASSQESDQPQHF
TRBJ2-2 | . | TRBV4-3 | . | TGCGCCAGCAGCCAACTCGCAGGGGCCCCCGGGGAGCTGTTTTTT | CASSQLAGAPGELFF
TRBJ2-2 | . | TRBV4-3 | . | TGCGCCAGCAGCCAAGTGAGTGGGCCTCTGGGGGCGACCGGGGAGCTGTTTTTT | CASSQVSGPLGATGELFF
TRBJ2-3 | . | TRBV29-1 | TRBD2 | TGCAGCGTTGGCGGGGGGCGCACAGATACGCAGTATTTT | CSVGGGRTDTQYF
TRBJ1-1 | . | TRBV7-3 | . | TGTGCCAGCAGCTTAACAGGAAGAATGGCTGAAGCTTTCTTT | CASSLTGRMAEAFF
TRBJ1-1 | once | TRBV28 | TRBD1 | TGTGCCAGCAGTTTTCCCCTGGACAGGGGGCGCACTGAAGCTTTCTTT | CASSFPLDRGRTEAFF
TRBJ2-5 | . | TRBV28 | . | TGTGCCAGCAGACTCGAGACGGGCCAAGAGACCCAGTACTTC | CASRLETGQETQYF
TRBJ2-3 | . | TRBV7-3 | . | TGTGCCAGCAGCTTGACCCGAAAAGGCACCACAGATACGCAGTATTTT | CASSLTRKGTTDTQYF
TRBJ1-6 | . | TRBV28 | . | TGTGCCAGCAGTTTATGGGGGGCCAGGAATTCACCCCTCCACTTT | CASSLWGARNSPLHF
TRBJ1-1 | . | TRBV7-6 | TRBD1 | TGTGCCAGCAGCCTCGGGACAGGGCAGAACACTGAAGCTTTCTTT | CASSLGTGQNTEAFF
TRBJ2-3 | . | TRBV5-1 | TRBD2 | TGCGCCAGCAGCCCGGGGGGGGTTGGCACAGATACGCAGTATTTT | CASSPGGVGTDTQYF
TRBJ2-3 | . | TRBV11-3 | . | TGTGCCAGCAGCTTAGGTCGAGGGGGGGATACGCAGTATTTT | CASSLGRGGDTQYF
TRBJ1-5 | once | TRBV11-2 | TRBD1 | TGTGCCAGCAGCCTGGACAGGGTCGGTCAGCCCCAGCATTTT | CASSLDRVGQPQHF
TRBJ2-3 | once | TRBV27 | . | TGTGCCAGCAGTTTACTGGTGGGCCCGGCCCCAGATACGCAGTATTTT | CASSLLVGPAPDTQYF
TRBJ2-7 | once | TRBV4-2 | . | TGTGCCAGCAGCCAAGAGGGAGGGGGGTCCTACGAGCAGTACTTC | CASSQEGGGSYEQYF
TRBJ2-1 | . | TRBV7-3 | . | TGTGCCAGCAGCATTACAGGGAACATTGACAATGAGCAGTTCTTC | CASSITGNIDNEQFF
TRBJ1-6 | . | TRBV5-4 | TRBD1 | TGTGCCAGCAGCTTGAACTGGGGACAGGCTAATTCACCCCTCCACTTT | CASSLNWGQANSPLHF